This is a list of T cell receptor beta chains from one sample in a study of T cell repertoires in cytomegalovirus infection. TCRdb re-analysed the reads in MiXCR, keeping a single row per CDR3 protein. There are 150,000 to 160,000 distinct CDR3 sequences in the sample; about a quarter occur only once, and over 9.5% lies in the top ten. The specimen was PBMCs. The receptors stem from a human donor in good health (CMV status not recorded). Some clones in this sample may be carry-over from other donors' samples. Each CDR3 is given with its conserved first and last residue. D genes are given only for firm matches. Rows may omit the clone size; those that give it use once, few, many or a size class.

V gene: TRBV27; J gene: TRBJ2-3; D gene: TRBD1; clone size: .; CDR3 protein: CASRPGQGGFDTQYF; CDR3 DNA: TGTGCCAGCAGGCCGGGACAGGGAGGTTTTGATACGCAGTATTTT
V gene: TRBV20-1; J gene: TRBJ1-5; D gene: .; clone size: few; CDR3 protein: CSASRQKQPQHF; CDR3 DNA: TGCAGTGCTAGTAGGCAGAAGCAGCCCCAGCATTTT
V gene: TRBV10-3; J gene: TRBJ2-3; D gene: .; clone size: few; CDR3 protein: CAISESSGETDTQYF; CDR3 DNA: TGTGCCATCAGTGAGTCTTCCGGGGAGACAGATACGCAGTATTTT
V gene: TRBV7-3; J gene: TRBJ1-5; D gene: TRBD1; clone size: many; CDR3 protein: CASSPLVGTAINQPQHF; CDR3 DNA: TGTGCCAGCAGCCCGCTGGTTGGGACAGCTATCAATCAGCCCCAGCATTTT
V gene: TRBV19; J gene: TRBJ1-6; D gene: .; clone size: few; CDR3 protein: CASTSASSYNSPLHF; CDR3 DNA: TGTGCCAGTACATCGGCGAGCTCCTATAATTCACCCCTCCACTTT
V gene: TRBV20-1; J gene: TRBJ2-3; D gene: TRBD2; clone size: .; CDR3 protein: CSARGSWTSGRTDTQYF; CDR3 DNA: TGCAGTGCTAGAGGGTCTTGGACTAGCGGGAGAACCGATACGCAGTATTTT
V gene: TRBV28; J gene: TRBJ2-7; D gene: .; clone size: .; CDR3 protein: CASSLSPQGRIYEQYF; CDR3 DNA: TGTGCCAGCAGTTTATCCCCCCAGGGGCGCATATACGAGCAGTACTTC
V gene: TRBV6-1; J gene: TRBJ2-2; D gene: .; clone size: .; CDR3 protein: CASTGGPNTGELFF; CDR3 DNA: TGTGCCAGCACAGGGGGGCCTAACACCGGGGAGCTGTTTTTT
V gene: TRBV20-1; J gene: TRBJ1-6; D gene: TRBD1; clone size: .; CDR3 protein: CSARVLAGQDNSPLHF; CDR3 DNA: TGCAGTGCTAGAGTACTTGCGGGACAGGATAATTCACCCCTCCACTTT
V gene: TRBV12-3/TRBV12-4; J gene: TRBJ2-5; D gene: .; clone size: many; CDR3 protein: CASSPPEGETQYF; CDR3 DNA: TGTGCCAGCAGTCCGCCGGAGGGAGAGACCCAGTACTTC
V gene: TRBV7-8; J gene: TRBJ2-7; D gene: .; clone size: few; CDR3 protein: CASSFFDSSYEQYF; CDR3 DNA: TGTGCCAGCAGCTTTTTTGACAGTTCCTACGAGCAGTACTTC
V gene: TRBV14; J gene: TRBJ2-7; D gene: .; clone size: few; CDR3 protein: CASSHPGYEQYF; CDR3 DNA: TGTGCCAGCAGCCACCCGGGGTACGAGCAGTACTTC